The clone carrying this T cell receptor (beta chain) appeared a few times. Its antigen remains unidentified. One entry per CDR3 protein, called by TCRdb with MiXCR from the RT-PCR reads. Of around 710,000 distinct CDR3 sequences listed, 11% to 15% are singletons. These data come from a study of response to subunit inactivated influenza vaccine. The study, taken as a whole, reports: Authors suggested that a seasonal influenza vaccination recruits few new T cells each time.

Sequences were derived from PBMCs from blood, sampled less than 15 days before vaccination. The source is a man aged 45-65 years who received an inactivated influenza vaccine.

CDR3 nucleotide sequence: TGTGCCAGCAGTTACTCAGGGGTGGGCCGGGATGAGCAGTTCTTC. Amino acid sequence: CASSYSGVGRDEQFF. The chain carries TRBV6-5 and TRBJ2-1, with a possible D match to TRBD1 (5 bases). CDR3 size: 15 residues. The V gene lost 0 bases and the J gene lost 8 bases, with 14 bases spanning the gap. Germline CDR1 MNHEY, CDR2 SVGAGI.